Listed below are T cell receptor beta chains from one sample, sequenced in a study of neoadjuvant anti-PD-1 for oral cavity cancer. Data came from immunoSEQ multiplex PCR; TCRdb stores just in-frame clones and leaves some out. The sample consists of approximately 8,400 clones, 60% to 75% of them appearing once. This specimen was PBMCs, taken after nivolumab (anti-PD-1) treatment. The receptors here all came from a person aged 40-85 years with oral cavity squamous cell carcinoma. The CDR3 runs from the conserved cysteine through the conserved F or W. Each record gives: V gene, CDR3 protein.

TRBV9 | CASSAGTGMEETQYF
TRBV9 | CASSVGTGMGNTEAFF
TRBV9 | CASSVVDSSPGELFF
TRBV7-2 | CASSSAGNGYTF
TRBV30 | CAWSKGRHTEAFF
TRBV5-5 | CASSDGPPTDTQYF
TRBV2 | CASSLQGGRAKNIQYF
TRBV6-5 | CASSYSPSGYNEQFF
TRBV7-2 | CASSLLGDSGNSPLHF
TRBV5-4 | CAARRKRDYGYTF
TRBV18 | CASSLTGGHGDTQYF
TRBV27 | CASSWGSYNEQFF
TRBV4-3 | CASSQLLGGGNTEAFF
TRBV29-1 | CSVVLQERGNTKAFF
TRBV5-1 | CASSLADRPPDIQYF
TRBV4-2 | CASSRAGDTGELFF
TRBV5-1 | CASSSGTGGAWTEAFF
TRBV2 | CASSDSFEQYF
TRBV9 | CASSVGPQVGTDTQYF
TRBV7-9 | CASSLGRGHVSYEQYF
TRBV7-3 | CASSSGLAYTDTQYF
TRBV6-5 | CASSLAYSNQPQHF
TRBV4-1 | CASSQELPGQGRGGGANVLTF
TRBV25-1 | CASSESHSNQPQHF
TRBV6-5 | CASSYSGGRRGDTQYF
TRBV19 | CASRASGGNTGELFF
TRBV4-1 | CASSRGQGDRTNEKLFF
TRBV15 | CATSRDRGSTSYEQYF
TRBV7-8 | CASSLDGQGLFSELFF
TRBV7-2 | CASSLNGGGGNEQFF
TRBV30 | CAWTPTRVETQYF
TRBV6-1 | CASSEEEGGSYGYTF
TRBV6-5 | CASSLLTGVGNTIYF
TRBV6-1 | CASSGTSGGADTQYF
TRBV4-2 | CASSQPQGIPEAFF
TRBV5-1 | CASSPGQVNTEAFF
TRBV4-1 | CASSPGSNEQFF
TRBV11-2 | CASSTLGLAPDTQYF
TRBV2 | CASRRDTTNYGYTF
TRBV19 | CASSPRRSGYEQYF
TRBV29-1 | CSVGGQNNQPQHF
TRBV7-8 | CASSQQGASYGYTF
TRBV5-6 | CASSLDLGTYGYTF
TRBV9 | CASSPQAGGPETQYF
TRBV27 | CATRGGYEQYF
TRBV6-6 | CASSYRVGDFGAEQFF
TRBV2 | CASRGDIHTGELFF
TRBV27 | CASSLSYQGGVYGYTF
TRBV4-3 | CASSPERAGNIQYF
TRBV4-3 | CASSQIEGTGNTIYF
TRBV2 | CASSEKKSRYNEQFF
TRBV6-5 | CASSSGGTNTEAFF
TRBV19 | CASKLTGSSNQPQHF
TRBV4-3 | CASSQEGQVGGADTQYF
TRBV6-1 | CASSEAGESNQPQHF